Following are 8 T cell receptor beta chains from one sample sequenced in a study of T cell repertoires in cytomegalovirus infection. TCRdb re-derived calls from the reads in MiXCR, one entry per CDR3 protein. The sample holds 570,000 or so distinct CDR3 sequences, around two fifths seen once. Antigens for these TCRs are unknown. The input for sequencing was cultured PBMCs, taken from culture after CMV antigen stimulation. These receptors were obtained from a human donor in good health (CMV status not recorded). Some clones in this sample may be carry-over from other donors' samples.

The chain links TRBV27 to TRBJ1-5; a possible D gene is TRBD1 (6 bases). V lost 6 bases, J lost 0 bases, and 9 bases lay in between. Germline V gene lookup returns CDR1 MNHEY and CDR2 SMNVEV (reference sequence). This CDR3 has 14 amino acids. The CDR3 here is CASRRDNSNQPQHF. The DNA for the CDR3 is TGTGCCAGCAGACGGGACAATAGCAATCAGCCCCAGCATTTT.

The genes are TRBV10-3 and TRBJ1-5; D uncertain. CDR1 and CDR2 from the germline V gene are ENHRY and SYGVKD. The CDR3 contains 14 residues. The V and J ends lost 0 bases and 7 bases respectively, with 10 bases between them. CDR3 sequence (DNA): TGTGCCATCAGTGAGTCCATGCCCGAACAGCCCCAGCATTTT. Translated: CAISESMPEQPQHF.

This clonotype was observed a handful of times. The chain uses TRBV6-1 and TRBJ1-5; D is unresolved. V gave up 0 bases and J gave up 7 bases, with 10 bases separating them. Germline loops: CDR1 MNHNS, CDR2 SASEGT. The CDR3 covers 14 residues. For the CDR3, the DNA is TGTGCCAGCAGTGAAGCCCAGGTTAACCAGCCCCAGCATTTT. Translation: CASSEAQVNQPQHF.

The genes are TRBV27 and TRBJ2-1; 8 bases agree with TRBD1. This CDR3 is 16 amino acids long. The germline V gene has CDR1 MNHEY and CDR2 SMNVEV (reference sequence). The J segment lost 6 bases and the V segment lost 1 base, leaving 8 bases of the junction unmatched. The CDR3 DNA follows: TGTGCCAGCAGTTTATGGGGCCGGACAGGGTCCAATGAGCAGTTCTTC. Protein product: CASSLWGRTGSNEQFF.

This clonotype was counted only a few times. CDR3 region: CASSPGELFF. CDR3 DNA: TGTGCCAGCAGCCCCGGGGAGCTGTTTTTT. This chain joins TRBV7-9 and TRBJ2-2; D call uncertain. The CDR3 is 10 amino acids. In germline, CDR1 is SEHNR, CDR2 FQNEAQ (reference sequence). Deletions cut 5 bases from V and 6 bases from J, with 1 base between.

The V gene is TRBV2, the J gene TRBJ2-7; 8 nucleotides agree with TRBD1. Trimming at V came to 5 bases and at J to 6 bases, leaving 3 bases not matched to a gene. Germline CDR1 is SNHLY and CDR2 is FYNNEI. The CDR3 runs to 12 residues. In DNA form, the CDR3 reads TGTGCCAGCAGTCGACAGGGGAGCGAGCAGTACTTC. It is translated as CASSRQGSEQYF.

This chain connects TRBV10-3 to TRBJ2-3; 8 bases fit TRBD1. This CDR3 has 16 amino acids. Per germline, CDR1 ENHRY and CDR2 SYGVKD. J was trimmed by 2 bases and V by 2 bases; bases with no gene match: 6. This CDR3 is CAISEMGQANTDTQYF. Written as DNA, the CDR3 is TGTGCCATCAGTGAGATGGGACAGGCTAACACAGATACGCAGTATTTT.

This clonotype was recorded a few times. This CDR3 is CASSQSLKRQVDEAFF. The CDR3 DNA reads TGCGCCAGCAGCCAAAGCTTAAAGCGACAGGTGGATGAAGCTTTCTTT. This chain uses TRBV4-1 with TRBJ1-1, with a tentative D call TRBD1 (6 bases). V lost 2 bases to trimming and J lost 7 bases, with 20 bases between them. The germline gives CDR1 MGHRA, CDR2 YSYEKL. The CDR3 contains 16 residues.